This T cell receptor beta chain originates from a study of type 1 and type 2 diabetes patients. Overall study: The cohort mixed type 1 diabetes, type 2 diabetes and nondiabetic donors. T cells were magnetically sorted from PBMCs as CD4+ or CD8+ subsets.

PCR was run on genomic DNA. Multiplex PCR with 30 forward and 13 reverse primers amplified the TCR beta CDR3. Using its own MiXCR run on the multiplex PCR reads, TCRdb lists one record per CDR3 protein. The data hold about 250,000 distinct CDR3 sequences, with more than 45% observed a single time. V was clipped by 2 bases and J by 4 bases, with 10 bases between them. The CDR3 is made up of 14 amino acids. Germline V gene data show CDR1 as SGHAT and CDR2 as FQDESV (reference sequence). V usage is TRBV11-1 and J usage is TRBJ2-3; D gene uncertain. The sample consisted of peripheral blood mononuclear cells (PBMCs). The TCR originated in a man aged 18 to 29 with type 2 diabetes. CDR3 sequence reads: CASSLRLVADTQYF. CDR3 nucleotide sequence: TGTGCCAGCAGCTTAAGGCTAGTCGCAGATACGCAGTATTTT. The variable domain in full, with the rest retrieved from reference TRBV11-1 and TRBJ2-3, is EAEVAQSPRYKITEKSQAVAFWCDPISGHATLYWYRQILGQGPELLVQFQDESVVDDSQLPKDRFSAERLKGVDSTLKIQPAELGDSAMYLCASSLRLVADTQYFGPGTRLTVL.